The present T cell receptor beta chain was sequenced within a study of blood T cell repertoires in COVID-19. As for the study in general: Researchers got acute and convalescent COVID-19 samples from the United States, Italy and Spain. Sample material is recorded as cDNA or gDNA derived from T cells, B-cell-depleted T cells, or PBMCs.

The CDR3 is made up of 15 amino acids. The V end was cut by 4 bases, the J end by 9 bases, with 16 bases between. Germline lookup yields CDR1 KGHSH and CDR2 LQKENI. Profiled with immunoSEQ multiplex PCR; TCRdb holds only in-frame clones, not every one. The top ten clones hold approximately 12% of a sample with a few hundred thousand clones, around nine tenths of them seen once. This TCR was sampled from a woman aged 25 to 39 with COVID-19, enrolled during active disease. The sample was peripheral blood. This chain links TRBV18 with TRBJ1-6; weak D call: TRBD1 (5 bases). This CDR3 reads CASSLNHGQGSPLHF. The CDR3 DNA is TGTGCCAGCTCACTAAACCATGGTCAGGGTTCACCCCTCCACTTT.